What follows are 3 T cell receptor beta chains derived from one specimen sequenced in a study of T cell responses to AZD1222 COVID-19 vaccine. Here immunoSEQ multiplex PCR was the method, and the copy in TCRdb shows in-frame clones only, minus some. The sample holds approximately 120,000 clones; approximately 88% are singletons and the top ten take 4.2%. The input for sequencing was peripheral blood, taken on day 0 of AZD1222 vaccination. The receptors stem from an adult in good health.

For this clone: Other DNA sequences within the sample encode an identical CDR3. The chain has TRBV7-2 and TRBJ1-5; D unclear. CDR3 length: 14 amino acids. V dropped 0 bases and J dropped 4 bases, with 7 bases sitting between them. Germline CDR1 is SGHTA and CDR2 is FQGNSA. This CDR3 is CASSLAGRNQPQHF. The CDR3 DNA is TGTGCCAGCAGCTTAGCAGGGCGTAATCAGCCCCAGCATTTT. Using reference TRBV7-2 and TRBJ1-5 for the parts outside the CDR3, the full variable domain is GAGVSQSPSNKVTEKGKDVELRCDPISGHTALYWYRQSLGQGLEFLIYFQGNSAPDKSGLPSDRFSAERTGGSVSTLTIQRTQQEDSAVYLCASSLAGRNQPQHFGDGTRLSIL.

V and J are TRBV10-1 and TRBJ1-1, with D unclear. Trimming shortened V by 8 bases and J by 1 base, and 5 bases separated the two germline ends. The CDR3 has 11 amino acids. The germline V gene has CDR1 WNHNN and CDR2 SYGVQD (reference sequence). CDR3 residues: CASLQNTEAFF. For the CDR3, the DNA is TGCGCCAGCTTGCAGAACACTGAAGCTTTCTTT.

The chain joins TRBV6-5 to TRBJ1-2; 7 nucleotides match TRBD1. The CDR3 extends over 13 amino acids. Germline trimming cut 7 bases from V and 7 bases from J; bases unmatched to any gene: 9. Germline CDR1 is MNHEY and CDR2 is SVGAGI. CDR3 in amino acids: CASISRQGGGYTF. The CDR3 nucleotides are TGTGCCAGCATCTCGCGACAGGGTGGTGGCTACACCTTC.